This is a list of T cell receptor beta chains from one sample in a study of CD8 T cells in Susac syndrome. TCRdb passed the immunoSEQ multiplex PCR reads through MiXCR, listing each CDR3 protein once. The table includes roughly 47,000 distinct CDR3 sequences, about 92% detected once. Material for sequencing was CD8+ T cells from PBMCs. These receptor sequences come from a human donor in good health. Each CDR3 is given with its conserved first and last residue. A D gene is named only where the DNA matches it firmly.

d_call | v_call | cdr3_aa
TRBD2 | TRBV12-3/TRBV12-4 | CASNLRLAGADTQYF
. | TRBV4-3 | CASSQDLAGYGTEAFF
TRBD2 | TRBV19 | CASSDGLGYEQYF
. | TRBV29-1 | CSVGRTGSNSYNEQFF
. | TRBV5-1 | CASSLEGMGSFVSEAFF
. | TRBV12-3/TRBV12-4 | CASSLPVPDTQYF
. | TRBV2 | CASSVPRTEQAAKNIQYF
. | TRBV30 | CAWRPGNAYGYTF
. | TRBV13 | CASSLLDSPEAFF
TRBD2 | TRBV20-1 | CSASGTSGSGYYEQYF
. | TRBV7-9 | CASFRSTSPDEQFF
. | TRBV6-2/TRBV6-3 | CASSYHQDRSYEQYF
TRBD2 | TRBV3-1 | CASSGGLTYEQYF
. | TRBV7-2 | CASSLDSSGANVLTF
. | TRBV10-3 | CAITDPGLNTEAFF
TRBD2 | TRBV5-4 | CASSLTGGNEQYF
. | TRBV20-1 | CSATLPLRNTEAFF
. | TRBV19 | CASSPGTYEQYF
. | TRBV11-2 | CASSLTGPNYGYTF
TRBD1 | TRBV5-4 | CASSFATGSTYEQYF
. | TRBV29-1 | CSLVAESYNEQFF
. | TRBV7-9 | CASSLVTALQETQYF
. | TRBV7-9 | CASSFGDSMWSYTF
TRBD1 | TRBV2 | CASRARWDRGFYNEQFF
. | TRBV27 | CASSEQGDTEAFF
TRBD2 | TRBV2 | CARALAEIYNEQFF
. | TRBV19 | CASSIGRGSGANVLTF
TRBD1 | TRBV27 | CASSGQGYNEQFF
. | TRBV7-9 | CASSPDWGFSYEQYF
. | TRBV5-1 | CASSFDRGVYEQYF
. | TRBV4-1 | CASSQGQIMATDTQYF
. | TRBV14 | CASSQALTSYEQYF
TRBD1 | TRBV27 | CASRLYGTGGGDTEAFF
. | TRBV19 | CASSRRDTYEQYF
. | TRBV25-1 | CASTDSAGAYEQYF
. | TRBV6-2/TRBV6-3 | CASSVSYEQYF
. | TRBV29-1 | CSVASPSGSSSYEQYF
TRBD1 | TRBV27 | CASSSRQGGSPEAFF
. | TRBV2 | CASSENDLTYEQYF
. | TRBV5-6 | CASSFISDGRRFF
. | TRBV20-1 | CSARDLDGEEIGSPLHF
. | TRBV7-9 | CASSLEGPFYEQYF
TRBD1 | TRBV4-1 | CASSQVDRGGGYGYTF
. | TRBV2 | CASSDRTHEQYF
. | TRBV4-3 | CASSPSGSSNTEAFF
TRBD1 | TRBV4-3 | CASSQGPGTGGGEQYF
. | TRBV4-3 | CASSQDPRGAYEQYF
TRBD2 | TRBV28 | CASSRGSGSQRSSYEQYF
TRBD1 | TRBV15 | CATSRDLSDRWPYNEQFF
. | TRBV7-9 | CASSSTRGHRTGEQYF
TRBD2 | TRBV5-6 | CASSRSGRLEQFF
. | TRBV19 | CASSISVTYEQYF
. | TRBV7-9 | CASSPSYNEQFF
. | TRBV4-3 | CASSQIGDPYEQYF
. | TRBV6-4 | CASSSGPYNEQFF
. | TRBV21-1 | CASSLKTGGQGMTQPQHF
. | TRBV5-6 | CASSLSHRDPTYEQYF